One T cell receptor beta chain is described in this entry. Its specificity is unknown. The sample originates from a study of T cell responses to AZD1222 COVID-19 vaccine. Points from the study as a whole: Donors in the cohort were predominantly white British and more often female, and clonal diversity was possibly underestimated. With dominance at 160-218 and 743-854, vaccine-associated CD4 TCRs spanned spike.

This CDR3 contains 15 residues. The junction had 6 bases not matched to a gene; V was cut back by 4 bases and J by 5 bases. CDR1 is SGDLS and CDR2 is YYNGEE in the germline V gene. Profiled with immunoSEQ multiplex PCR; TCRdb holds only in-frame clones, not every one. The sample has approximately 150,000 clones; roughly 92% are singletons. Sequencing was performed on peripheral blood, taken 28 days after the second AZD1222 dose. This sequence joins TRBV9 and TRBJ1-4; 9 nucleotides align to TRBD1. The sequence came from an adult who received the AZD1222 COVID-19 vaccine. The CDR3 DNA reads TGTGCCAGCAGCCCACGGACAGGGGCGAATGAAAAACTGTTTTTT. Translated: CASSPRTGANEKLFF.